The subject of this entry is one T cell receptor (beta chain). Its antigen target is currently unknown. The immunoSEQ assay used multiplex PCR to amplify TCR beta CDR3 regions from an average of roughly 1.2 ug of genomic DNA per sample. Primer bias was corrected in the assay by using a complete synthetic TCR repertoire to establish an amplification baseline. The amplicons were sequenced on the Illumina platform. The original pipeline was this. Sequences were error-corrected by clustering with frequency ratios and a modified nearest-neighbor algorithm, then analyzed in the immunoSEQ Analyzer with IMGT gene definitions. TCR richness and evenness were averaged over 20 rarefaction repeats at each rarefaction depth, excluding samples with fewer sequences than the depth. Relative abundances of V, D and J genes were compared between groups using Wilcoxon rank sum tests, with FDR correction applied. An intraclass correlation of around 96% for TCR richness and an average of roughly 76% across 65 to 80 gene segments were obtained from the blinded duplicates. Sourced from immuneACCESS, this table was stored by TCRdb with only in-frame sequences that have V and J called. A share of the clones is absent; for the studies checked, an unresolved V gene accounts for under half, and the remainder has no known explanation. V, J and clone size derive from that table, while D and trimming were established from the DNA sequence. The sample's clone listing holds about 30,000 clones. The ten largest clonotypes hold 3.5% of the sample.

The data stem from a study of T cells in women clearing cervical HPV infection (dated by TCRdb to between 2017 and 2018). Background on the whole study: Cases were approximately 25 women with histologically confirmed HPV16-related CIN3 or worse, including a couple of invasive cancers. The 25 controls were women who cleared a single incident HPV16 infection within 12 months without developing precancer or cancer. Case blood was taken at the visit when the lesion was first identified, whereas control blood was taken when infection was no longer detected. Among cases, blood sampling came a median of roughly 150 days after lesion detection, with an interquartile range of roughly 90 to 230 days. Since HLA typing was available for only a few women, HLA type could not be ruled out as a confounder. Nested within Costa Rica's Guanacaste HPV Natural History Study, an exploratory proof-of-principle case-control study compared TCR repertoires across cervical HPV16 outcomes. Cases and controls were matched on year of sample collection and on age within five years. Median age was about 30 years in cases versus roughly 37 in controls, and baseline characteristics did not differ significantly. In the parent cohort, roughly 9,700 women aged 18 or older were enrolled in Guanacaste, Costa Rica, during about 1993 to 1994 and then followed for under 8 years. As quality controls, five blinded duplicates were added to each group, bringing the total to about 60 samples made up of some 50 participants and about 10 replicates. What the research found in general, with its limitations: Cases were distinguished from controls with an estimated AUC of about 0.78 by random forest classifiers combining richness and V gene abundances. Because the number of T cells per sample was unknown, the richness differences could reflect varying T-cell content rather than repertoire biology. Significantly higher TCR repertoire richness was observed in CIN3+ cases than in controls across sequencing depths, whereas no difference in evenness was found. Because of the cross-sectional design, the study could not determine whether the associations came before infection or resulted from infection, and neither effector/memory subsets nor HPV-specific T cells were isolated.

Every participant had a single incident cervical HPV16 infection, and women with prevalent HPV16 infections were excluded. Cervical HPV DNA was detected with MY09/MY11 PCR, and genotyping was done by dot-blot hybridization. Roughly 16 mL of heparinized blood were centrifuged, and the buffy coat was split into aliquots, frozen at -30 degrees C, and then kept at -80 degrees C. QIAGEN kits were used to extract genomic DNA from buffy coat specimens. The sample taken for sequencing was blood buffy coat. This TCR derives from a woman aged 18-70 years with a cervical HPV16 infection that either progressed to CIN3+ or cleared (not recorded which).

This receptor carries the CDR3 CSVEDPPPLGFRDTHGYTF. The covered CDR3 bases are TGCAGCGTTGAAGACCCCCCTCCTTTGGGTTTCAGGGACACCCATGGC. The V and J genes are TRBV29-1 and TRBJ1-2; TRBD1 is possibly the D segment (6 matching bases). The CDR3 end falls 3 residues outside the read, so it is completed with the germline J gene. Reading from cysteine to phenylalanine, the CDR3 counts 19 amino acids. The 48 bases shown cover part of the CDR3, and their frame starts at base 1. As encoded in the germline V gene, CDR1 is SQVTM while CDR2 is ANQGSEA. The trim is 0 bases for V and 6 bases for J, with a gap of 29 bases between the germline ends.